These T cell receptor beta chains were read from a single sample in a study of control samples from healthy donors and cancer patients. TCRdb keeps only in-frame clones here, not all; method: immunoSEQ multiplex PCR. The data contain 70,000 to 80,000 clones, about 90% of them seen just once; the ten biggest clones take up under 5%. The sequencing input was blood. Receptors were obtained from a woman aged 50 to 60 in good health. The CDR3 runs from the conserved cysteine through the conserved F or W.

v_call	j_call	cdr3_aa
TRBV7-2	TRBJ1-1	CASSLRTLNTEAFF
TRBV9	TRBJ2-2	CASSVENTGELFF
TRBV19	TRBJ2-1	CASKEGMDEQFF
TRBV6-2/TRBV6-3	TRBJ2-3	CASSSQAGGADTQYF
TRBV7-9	TRBJ1-5	CASSAGNQPQHF
TRBV7-3	TRBJ2-3	CASSLTAGPTDTQYF
TRBV30	TRBJ1-2	CAWKTEANYGYTF
TRBV19	TRBJ1-6	CASSDRQGRNSPLHF
TRBV28	TRBJ1-4	CASRDRRYNEKLFF
TRBV3-1/TRBV3-2	TRBJ1-4	CASSRAYGNEKLFF
TRBV7-9	TRBJ2-4	CASSLEGMAKNIQYF
TRBV11-2	TRBJ1-6	CASSPLSRGRRSPLHF
TRBV5-4	TRBJ1-4	CASSFQQGPFEKLFF
TRBV2	TRBJ1-5	CASSESVGYYGNQPQHF
TRBV19	TRBJ2-5	CASSIAGGRGETQYF
TRBV13	TRBJ2-1	CASSLRGLAGDHFSYNEQFF
TRBV29-1	TRBJ1-3	CSVEDSFGGAGNTIYF
TRBV19	TRBJ1-5	CASSITGGGNQPQHF
TRBV9	TRBJ2-7	CASSVEGGGLYEQYF
TRBV10-3	TRBJ2-5	CAISLGQGQGETQYF
TRBV28	TRBJ1-2	CASSLGVEWGYTF
TRBV7-9	TRBJ2-1	CASSATSGSSYNEQFF
TRBV7-9	TRBJ1-1	CASSLSKLTEAFF
TRBV29-1	TRBJ2-7	CSALAGFSYEQYF
TRBV2	TRBJ1-1	CARRAGTGVGEAFF
TRBV7-9	TRBJ2-7	CASSYTTHEQYF
TRBV7-6	TRBJ1-4	CASSLRGTSTNEKLFF
TRBV5-1	TRBJ2-7	CASSLNTIVSYEQYF
TRBV6-5	TRBJ1-1	CASKSGLGEAFF
TRBV5-4	TRBJ1-1	CASSPTKRNTEAFF
TRBV29-1	TRBJ1-5	CSVGQGGDQPQHF
TRBV7-3	TRBJ2-1	CASSLIASSYNEQFF
TRBV19	TRBJ2-2	CASSISGTVGELFF
TRBV7-9	TRBJ1-6	CASSLRQGSRGTLHF
TRBV20-1	TRBJ2-5	CSAQLIETQYF
TRBV11-2	TRBJ2-2	CASSLVGLTGELFF
TRBV5-8	TRBJ2-7	CASSLGRGPTYEQYF
TRBV5-1	TRBJ2-5	CASSLAGAEETQYF
TRBV28	TRBJ1-5	CASSLRDIGVQPQHF
TRBV19	TRBJ2-3	CASSIVLSSTDTQYF
TRBV7-8	TRBJ2-4	CASSFHIAKNIQYF
TRBV7-6	TRBJ2-1	CASSLEGTPSGQFF
TRBV20-1	TRBJ1-1	CSARLNTEAFF
TRBV28	TRBJ2-7	CASSPGTETYEQYF
TRBV29-1	TRBJ1-2	CTAWGGQTGYTF
TRBV5-4	TRBJ2-7	CASSRGPIVYEQYF
TRBV7-3	TRBJ2-7	CAVVRGSGGGSNGIHEQYF
TRBV21-1	TRBJ1-4	CASSPRRATNEKLFF
TRBV28	TRBJ1-4	CASMGQLNEKLFF
TRBV4-1	TRBJ2-4	CASSQDRQDLAKNIQYF
TRBV9	TRBJ2-3	CASSVAPGGNTDTQYF
TRBV10-3	TRBJ1-4	CAISRGGATNEKLFF
TRBV11-2	TRBJ2-5	CASRGTVLETQYF
TRBV19	TRBJ2-5	CASSIGGLVQETQYF